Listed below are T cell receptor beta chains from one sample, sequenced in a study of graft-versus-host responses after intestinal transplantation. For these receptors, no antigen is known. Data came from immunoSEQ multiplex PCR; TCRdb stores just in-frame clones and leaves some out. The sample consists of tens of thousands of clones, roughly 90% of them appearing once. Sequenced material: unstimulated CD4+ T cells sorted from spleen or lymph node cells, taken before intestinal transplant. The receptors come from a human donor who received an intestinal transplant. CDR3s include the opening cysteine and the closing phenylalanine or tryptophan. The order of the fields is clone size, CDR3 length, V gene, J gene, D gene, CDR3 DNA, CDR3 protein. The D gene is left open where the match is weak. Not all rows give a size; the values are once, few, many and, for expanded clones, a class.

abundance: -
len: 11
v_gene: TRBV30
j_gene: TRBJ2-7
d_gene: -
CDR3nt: TGTGCCTGGAGGGGGTCCGACGAGCAGTACTTC
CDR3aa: CAWRGSDEQYF

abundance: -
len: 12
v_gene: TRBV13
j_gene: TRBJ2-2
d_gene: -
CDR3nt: TGTGCCAGCAGCCCCGCTTCCGGGGAGCTGTTTTTT
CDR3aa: CASSPASGELFF

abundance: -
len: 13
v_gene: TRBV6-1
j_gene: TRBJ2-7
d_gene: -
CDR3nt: TGTGCCAGCAGTGAAGGGAGGCGGCTCGAGCAGTACTTC
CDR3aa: CASSEGRRLEQYF

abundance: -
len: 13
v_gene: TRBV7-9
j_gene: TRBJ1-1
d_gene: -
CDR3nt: TGTGCCAGCAGCTTACCCCCTGGTCGGAAAGCTTTCTTT
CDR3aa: CASSLPPGRKAFF

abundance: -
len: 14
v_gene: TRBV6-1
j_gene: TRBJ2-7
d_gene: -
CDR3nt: TGTGCCAGCAGCTCGGACCTAGGTGCCTACGAGCAGTACTTC
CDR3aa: CASSSDLGAYEQYF

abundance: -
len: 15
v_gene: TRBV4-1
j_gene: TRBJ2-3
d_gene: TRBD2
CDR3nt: TGCGCCAGCAGCCAAAGCGGGGAGAGCACAGATACGCAGTATTTT
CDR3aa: CASSQSGESTDTQYF

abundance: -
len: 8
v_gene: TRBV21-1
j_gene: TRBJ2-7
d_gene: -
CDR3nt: TGTGGGACCTACGAGCAGTACTTC
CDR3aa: CGTYEQYF

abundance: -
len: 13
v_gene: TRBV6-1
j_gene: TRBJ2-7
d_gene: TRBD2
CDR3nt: TGTGCCAGCACCCCGACTAGCTTAGGCGAGCAGTACTTC
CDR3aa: CASTPTSLGEQYF

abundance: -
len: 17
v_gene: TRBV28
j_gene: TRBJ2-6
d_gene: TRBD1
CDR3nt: TGTGCCAGCAGTCCCATTGACAGGGCATGGGGGGCCAACGTCCTGACTTTC
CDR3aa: CASSPIDRAWGANVLTF

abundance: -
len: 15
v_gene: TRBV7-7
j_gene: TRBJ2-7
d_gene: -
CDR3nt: TGTGCCAGCAGCTTAGATTACGGGAGCTCCTACGAGCAGTACTTC
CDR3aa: CASSLDYGSSYEQYF

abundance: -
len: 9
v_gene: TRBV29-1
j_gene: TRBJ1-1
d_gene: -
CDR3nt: TGCAGCGTTGCGGGGGAGGCTTTCTTT
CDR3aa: CSVAGEAFF

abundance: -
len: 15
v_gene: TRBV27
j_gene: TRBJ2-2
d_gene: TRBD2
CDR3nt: TGTGCCAGCAGTCTGGGGCTAGCGGGAACCGGGGAGCTGTTTTTT
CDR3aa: CASSLGLAGTGELFF

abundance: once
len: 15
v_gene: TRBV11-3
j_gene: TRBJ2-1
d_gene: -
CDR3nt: TGTGCCAGCAGCTTTGGGGGTTCCTCCTACAATGAGCAGTTCTTC
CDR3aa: CASSFGGSSYNEQFF

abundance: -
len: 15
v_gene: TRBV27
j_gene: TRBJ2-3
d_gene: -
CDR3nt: TGTGCCAGCAGTTTTGACAGGTTAAACACAGATACGCAGTATTTT
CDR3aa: CASSFDRLNTDTQYF

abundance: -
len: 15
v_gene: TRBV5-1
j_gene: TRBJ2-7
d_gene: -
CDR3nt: TGCGCCAGCCAAAAAGGGAACGGAGTCTCCTACGAGCAGTACTTC
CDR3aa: CASQKGNGVSYEQYF

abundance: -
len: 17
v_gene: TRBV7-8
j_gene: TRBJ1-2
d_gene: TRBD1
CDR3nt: TGTGCCAGCAGCTTGAATTCGGGACAGGGGATTCAGTATGGCTACACCTTC
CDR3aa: CASSLNSGQGIQYGYTF

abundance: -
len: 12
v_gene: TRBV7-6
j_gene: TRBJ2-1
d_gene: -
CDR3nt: TGTGCCAGCAGTCAACAGCGGAATGAGCAGTTCTTC
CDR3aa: CASSQQRNEQFF

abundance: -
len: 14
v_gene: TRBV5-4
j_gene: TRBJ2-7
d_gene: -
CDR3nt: TGTGCCAGCAGCTTGGACACTTTCTCCTACGAGCAGTACTTC
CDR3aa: CASSLDTFSYEQYF

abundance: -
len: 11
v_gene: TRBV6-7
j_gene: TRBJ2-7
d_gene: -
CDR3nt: TGTGCCAGCAGTTATACCTACGAGCAGTACTTC
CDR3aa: CASSYTYEQYF

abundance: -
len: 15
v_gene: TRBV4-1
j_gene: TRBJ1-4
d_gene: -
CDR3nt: TGCGCCAGCAGCCAAGATTGGAGTAGAGGAGAAAAACTGTTTTTT
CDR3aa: CASSQDWSRGEKLFF

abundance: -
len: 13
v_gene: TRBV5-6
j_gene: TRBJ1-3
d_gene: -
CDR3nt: TGTGCCAGCAGCTCCCCCCCTGGAAACACCATATATTTT
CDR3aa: CASSSPPGNTIYF

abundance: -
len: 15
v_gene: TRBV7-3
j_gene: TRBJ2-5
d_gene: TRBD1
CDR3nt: TGTGCCAGCAGCCCCGCCGGGACAGGGAGTGAGACCCAGTACTTC
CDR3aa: CASSPAGTGSETQYF